This TCR beta chain was sequenced for a study of T cell changes during pregnancy in multiple sclerosis. CDR1 and CDR2 from the germline V gene are LGHNT and FRNRAP. V shed 0 bases and J 5 bases; nucleotides not matched to a gene: 23. The CDR3 consists of 23 residues. TCRdb's copy holds only in-frame clones and misses some; the assay was immunoSEQ multiplex PCR. The repertoire includes tens of thousands of clones, 90% of them detected once, and about 0.45% sits in the top ten. The chain joins TRBV12-5 to TRBJ2-1, with TRBD1 matching 12 bases. This receptor was obtained from a female donor with multiple sclerosis, enrolled in a pregnancy study. The material sequenced was CD4+ T cells from peripheral blood mononuclear cells, taken in the third trimester of pregnancy. CDR3 amino acids: CASGLVLRNLGDRGQWVDNEQFF. CDR3 DNA sequence: TGTGCTAGTGGTTTGGTACTTAGGAATTTGGGGGACAGGGGGCAGTGGGTAGACAATGAGCAGTTCTTC.